One and the same sample provided the 17 T cell receptor beta chains below, sequenced in a study of cytomegalovirus exposure and HLA in healthy donors. This PCR relied on a set of 60 Vbeta primers and 13 Jbeta primers. Measured with immunoSEQ multiplex PCR; TCRdb has only the in-frame clones, and not every one. The table lists fewer than 90,000 clones, over 75% of them singletons. The sequenced sample was PBMCs. The receptors here all came from a female donor in good health and CMV-seronegative.

The gene calls are TRBV13 and TRBJ2-2; TRBD1 agrees at 9 bases. V shed 0 bases, J shed 5 bases, and the junction held 4 bases outside the gene matches. Germline V gives CDR1 PRHDT, CDR2 FYEKMQ (reference sequence). The CDR3 loop spans 16 amino acids. The CDR3, as DNA: TGTGCCAGCAGCTTAGGGGGACAGGGAAGGACCGGGGAGCTGTTTTTT. This sequence encodes CASSLGGQGRTGELFF.

J is TRBJ2-2 and V is TRBV2; tentatively, D is TRBD1 (6 bases). The CDR3 runs to 15 residues. Trimming cost V 6 bases and J 7 bases, with 18 bases left between them. Germline-derived CDR1 and CDR2 are SNHLY and FYNNEI. The CDR3 DNA reads TGTGCCAGCAGGCTACGGGACACCTCTCTCGGGGAGCTGTTTTTT. Translation gives CASRLRDTSLGELFF.

The chain is built from TRBV5-6 and TRBJ2-5; the match to TRBD2 covers 10 bases. CDR3 length: 14 residues. Germline CDR1 is SGHDT and CDR2 is YYEEEE. V gave up 7 bases and J gave up 5 bases; unmatched junction bases: 8. The CDR3 loop reads CASFSGGAGETQYF. Written as DNA, the CDR3 is TGTGCCAGCTTCAGCGGGGGGGCTGGGGAGACCCAGTACTTC.

This chain uses TRBV25-1 with TRBJ2-7; 7 nucleotides agree with TRBD1. The CDR3 is 12 residues long. Germline CDR1 and CDR2: MGHDK and SYGVNS. V gave up 8 bases and J gave up 1 base; unmatched junction bases: 2. CDR3 DNA: TGTGCCAGCGGGGACAGATCCTACGAGCAGTACTTC. It translates to CASGDRSYEQYF.

The chain has TRBV23-1 and TRBJ2-7; TRBD1 matches at 9 bases. TRBV23-1 is placed among ORFs of uncertain function. The CDR3 contains 16 residues. The J segment lost 3 bases and the V segment lost 4 bases, leaving 10 bases of the junction unmatched. The CDR3 sequence: CASSLQVGTGSYEQYF. The DNA for the CDR3 is TGCGCCAGCAGTCTCCAGGTCGGGACAGGGAGCTACGAGCAGTACTTC.

The table lists this clone with a few counts. This chain links TRBV4-1 with TRBJ1-3; TRBD1 aligns across 7 bases. The CDR3 totals 18 residues. Germline V CDR1 and CDR2: MGHRA, YSYEKL. Trimming took 0 bases from V and 0 from J; bases not matched to a gene: 8. The CDR3 DNA follows: TGCGCCAGCAGCCAAGATCGGTCCCACAGGGGCTCTGGAAACACCATATATTTT. Amino acids: CASSQDRSHRGSGNTIYF.

The chain uses TRBV18 and TRBJ1-2; no clear D. V lost 3 bases and J 1 base, leaving 12 bases between the germline ends. Germline V lookup: CDR1 KGHSH, CDR2 LQKENI. This CDR3 region has 15 residues. The chain's CDR3 is CASSPLTEGNYGYTF. The CDR3 DNA follows: TGTGCCAGCTCACCTCTGACCGAGGGTAACTATGGCTACACCTTC.

The chain is built from TRBV9 and TRBJ2-7; TRBD2 is a possible D gene (5 bases). The CDR3 runs to 14 residues. V lost 0 bases and J lost 5, with 12 bases in between. Germline V gene sequence: CDR1 SGDLS, CDR2 YYNGEE. CDR3 DNA sequence: TGTGCCAGCAGCGTAGCCCCGGGATTCGACGAGCAGTACTTC. This sequence encodes CASSVAPGFDEQYF.

The V and J genes are TRBV28 and TRBJ2-7; 8 bases fit TRBD2. This CDR3 spans 16 amino acids. CDR1 is MDHEN, CDR2 SYDVKM, per germline. V was pared by 8 bases and J by 2 bases, with 14 bases of the junction left unmatched. The chain's CDR3 is CASRYLSGGLTYEQYF. DNA for the CDR3: TGTGCCAGCCGTTACTTGAGCGGGGGCCTTACCTACGAGCAGTACTTC.

This chain connects TRBV19 to TRBJ2-1; maybe TRBD1 (6 bases). The length of the CDR3 is 15 residues. The V end lost 6 bases, the J end lost 0 bases, and 12 bases lay between the germline ends. Germline values: CDR1 LNHDA, CDR2 SQIVND (reference sequence). In DNA form, the CDR3 reads TGTGCCAGTAGGAAGACAGGAGGCTCCTACAATGAGCAGTTCTTC. Encoded protein: CASRKTGGSYNEQFF.

V gene TRBV28 combines with J gene TRBJ2-7; D is possibly TRBD1 (6 bases). CDR1 is MDHEN, CDR2 SYDVKM, per germline. Trimming shortened V by 2 bases and J by 2 bases, and 7 bases separated the two germline ends. CDR3 length equals 13 residues. The CDR3 region is CASSLDRPYEQYF. CDR3 DNA: TGTGCCAGCAGTTTAGACAGGCCCTACGAGCAGTACTTC.

This clone has a handful of counts. The rearrangement links TRBV5-1 to TRBJ1-4, with TRBD1 matching over 8 bases. This CDR3 spans 14 amino acids. Germline V CDR1 and CDR2: SGHRS, YFSETQ. V shed 2 bases and J 8 bases; nucleotides not matched to a gene: 5. The CDR3 region is CASSFGQGREKLFF. CDR3 bases: TGCGCCAGCAGCTTTGGACAGGGACGGGAAAAACTGTTTTTT.

This chain uses TRBV4-2 with TRBJ1-2; D uncertain. CDR1 is LGHNA, CDR2 YNFKEQ, per germline. This CDR3 region has 14 residues. The V end was cut by 1 base, the J end by 2 bases, with 8 bases between. CDR3 sequence reads: CASSQGGQNYGYTF. The CDR3 DNA reads TGTGCCAGCAGCCAAGGAGGGCAGAACTATGGCTACACCTTC.

DNA of the CDR3: TGTGCCAGCAGTGAGGGGCGGGAGCTAGAGACCCAGTACTTC. Its translation: CASSEGRELETQYF. V gene TRBV6-1 combines with J gene TRBJ2-5, with 7 bases that match TRBD2. The CDR3 consists of 14 residues. Germline V gene lookup returns CDR1 MNHNS and CDR2 SASEGT. V gave up 3 bases and J gave up 4 bases; unmatched junction bases: 5.

The genes are TRBV14 and TRBJ2-7; 7 bases align to TRBD1. The V gene's germline CDR1 is SGHDN and CDR2 FVKESK. The CDR3 runs to 15 residues. Trimming cost V 1 base and J 7 bases; bases outside gene matches: 10. The CDR3 reads CASSQVHRGIREQYF. CDR3 DNA sequence: TGTGCCAGCAGCCAAGTTCACAGGGGCATAAGGGAGCAGTACTTC.

V usage is TRBV4-2 and J usage is TRBJ2-1; 7 positions match TRBD1. The germline V gene has CDR1 LGHNA and CDR2 YNFKEQ. This CDR3 is built from 14 residues. J lost 8 bases, V lost 4 bases, and 8 bases had no gene match. The DNA of the CDR3 is TGTGCCAGCAGCCGATTCGACAGGGACCATGAGCAGTTCTTC. Amino acid sequence: CASSRFDRDHEQFF.

The CDR3 nucleotides are TGTGCCACCAGCAGAGGGGGAGCCCTGCCTGAAGCTTTCTTT. Its translation is CATSRGGALPEAFF. This chain uses TRBV15 with TRBJ1-1, with D unresolved. Trimming pared 1 base from V and 6 bases from J, leaving 12 bases between. The CDR3 contains 14 residues. CDR1 LNHNV and CDR2 YYDKDF come from the germline V gene (reference sequence).